What follows describes a single T cell receptor (beta chain). Its antigen is not known. Per the germline V gene, CDR1 is SGHTS and CDR2 is YDEGEE. This CDR3 comprises 14 residues. The junction had 7 bases not matched to a gene; V was cut back by 3 bases and J by 5 bases. The data belong to a study of shared clonotypes between healthy human individuals. Positive CCR7 selection of CD45RO-negative cells yielded the naive CD8 cells, and terminally differentiated effector memory CD45RA+ cells were excluded. Sequencing used immunoSEQ multiplex PCR; TCRdb keeps in-frame clones, though not all of them. The sample holds approximately 2,200,000 clones, about 92% seen once. General study points: Donor scarcity curtailed the genetic and exposure-history diversity represented herein.

Sequencing was carried out using naive CD8+ T cells from PBMCs. The chain links TRBV5-8 to TRBJ2-7; 8 nucleotides match TRBD1. The TCR sequence derives from a man in his late teens or twenties in good health. Some clones in this sample may be carry-over from other donors' samples. CDR3 sequence (DNA): TGTGCCAGCAGCTCGCGGCGGACAGGGCACGAGCAGTACTTC. It is translated as CASSSRRTGHEQYF.